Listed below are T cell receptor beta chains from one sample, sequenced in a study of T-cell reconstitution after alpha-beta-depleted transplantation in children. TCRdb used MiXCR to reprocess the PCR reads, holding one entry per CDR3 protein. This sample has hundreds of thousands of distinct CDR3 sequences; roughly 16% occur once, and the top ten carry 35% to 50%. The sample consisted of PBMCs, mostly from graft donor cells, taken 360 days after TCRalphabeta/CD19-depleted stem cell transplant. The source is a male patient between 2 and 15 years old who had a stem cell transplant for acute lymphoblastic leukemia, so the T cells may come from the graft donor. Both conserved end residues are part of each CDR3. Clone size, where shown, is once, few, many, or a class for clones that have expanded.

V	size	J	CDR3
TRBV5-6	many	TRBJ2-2	CASSLGTNSGSTGELFF
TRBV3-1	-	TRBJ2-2	CAISTRTSGRFNTGELFF
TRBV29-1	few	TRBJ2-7	CSVEVERDTYEQYF
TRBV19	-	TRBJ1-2	CASSILAGSGYTF
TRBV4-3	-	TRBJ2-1	CASSQEGGASSYNEQFF
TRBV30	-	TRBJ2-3	CAWVILGQGTDTQYF
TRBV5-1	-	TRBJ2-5	CASSLAGTSGQETQYF
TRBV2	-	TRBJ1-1	CASSDWEAFF
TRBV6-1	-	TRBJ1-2	CASTSVSGTGVGYTF
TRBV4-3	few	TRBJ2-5	CASSQGVGGEWEETQYF
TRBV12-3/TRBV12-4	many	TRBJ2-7	CASSLEGGTASYEQYF
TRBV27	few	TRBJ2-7	CASSLAGDVYEQYF
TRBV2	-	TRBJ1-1	CASSVFYTEAFF
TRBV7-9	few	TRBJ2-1	CASSLARLAGNYNEQFF
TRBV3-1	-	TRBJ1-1	CASSPPRGMTEAFF
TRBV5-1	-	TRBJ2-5	CASSLRGQGETQYF
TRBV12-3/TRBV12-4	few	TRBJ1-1	CASSQWGQNTEAFF
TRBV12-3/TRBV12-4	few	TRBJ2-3	CASTLLFLAEGGTDTQYF
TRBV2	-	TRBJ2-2	CASSGLADTGELFF
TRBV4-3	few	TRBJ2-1	CASSQDRGRVGQFF
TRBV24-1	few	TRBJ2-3	CATSDPSRGGTQYF
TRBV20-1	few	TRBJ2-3	CSARGTRRTDTQYF
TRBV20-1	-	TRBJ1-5	CSAEATGFGNQPQHF
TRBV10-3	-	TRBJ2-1	CAISESHSGRDNEQFF
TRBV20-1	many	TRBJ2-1	CSAPRLAGGLYNEQFF
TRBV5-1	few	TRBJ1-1	CASNSMGGNTEAFF
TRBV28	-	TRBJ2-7	CASSFGRGQTYEQYF
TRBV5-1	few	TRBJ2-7	CASSLRGPTLASPYEQYF
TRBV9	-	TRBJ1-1	CASSVGATEAFF
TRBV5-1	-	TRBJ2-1	CASRDGTRYEQFF
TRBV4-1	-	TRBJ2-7	CASSQEWYSGQLTYEQYF
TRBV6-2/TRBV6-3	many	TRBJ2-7	CASSYDRFPHEQYF
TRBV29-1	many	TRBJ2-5	CSACPGQETQYF
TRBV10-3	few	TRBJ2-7	CAISRTGPFGEQYF
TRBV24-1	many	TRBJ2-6	CATSDSTRGANVLTF
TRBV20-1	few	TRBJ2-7	CSARKLAGLSYEQYF
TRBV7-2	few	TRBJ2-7	CASSPALEQYF
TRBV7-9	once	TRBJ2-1	CASSLAPSGRSYEQFF
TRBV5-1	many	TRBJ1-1	CASSLVAGVNTEAFF
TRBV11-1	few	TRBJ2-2	CASSLVGPGAGGGTGELFF
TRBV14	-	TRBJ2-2	CASSPNDDTWGMDTGELFF
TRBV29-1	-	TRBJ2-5	CSVVGQDRTFQETQYF
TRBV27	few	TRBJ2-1	CARPPSLGSYNEQFF
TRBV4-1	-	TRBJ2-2	CASSPRGTSVANTGELFF
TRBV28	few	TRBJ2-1	CASSRRLGTGGNEQFF
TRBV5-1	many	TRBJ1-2	CASSLSGTDYGYTF
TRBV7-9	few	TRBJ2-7	CASSTALKYEQYF
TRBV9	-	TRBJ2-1	CASPGRRDDGPDNEQFF
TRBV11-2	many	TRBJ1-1	CASSSGQTTEAFF
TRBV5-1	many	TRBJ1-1	CASSLALGGNTEAFF
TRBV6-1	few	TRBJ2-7	CASTLNTPSGGSYEQYF
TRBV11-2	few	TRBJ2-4	CASSPLGGWTAKNIQYF
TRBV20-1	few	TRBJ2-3	CSALTGSTFTDTQYF
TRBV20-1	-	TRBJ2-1	CSAPTGTSGRNEQFF
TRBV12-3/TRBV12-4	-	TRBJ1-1	CASSPNRGLNTEAFF
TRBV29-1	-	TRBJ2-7	CSVVGRGYEQYF
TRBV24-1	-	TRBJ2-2	CATQGLATGELFF
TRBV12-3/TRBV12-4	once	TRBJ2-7	CASSFGLAEARYEQYF
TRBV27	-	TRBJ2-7	CASRSSPSEQYF